This T cell receptor (beta chain) emerged from a study of cytomegalovirus exposure and HLA in healthy donors. Some clones are missing from TCRdb's copy, which holds only in-frame ones; the method was immunoSEQ multiplex PCR. The sample holds hundreds of thousands of clones, more than 75% seen once. Study findings and constraints: Reportedly, diagnosis of cytomegalovirus status by the classifier showed high specificity and sensitivity.

Concerning this clone itself: Its antigen is currently unknown.

Germline V gene data show CDR1 as MNHEY and CDR2 as SVGAGI. Trimming took 6 bases from V and 0 from J, leaving 11 bases between them. The CDR3 contains 14 residues. The clonotype originates from a woman younger than 30 in good health and CMV-seropositive. J is TRBJ1-1 and V is TRBV6-5; D ambiguous. Sequences were obtained from PBMCs. CDR3 bases: TGTGCCAGCAGCCCTACGTCGGTGAACACTGAAGCTTTCTTT. Its protein is CASSPTSVNTEAFF.